This T cell receptor beta chain originates from a study of blood T cell repertoires in COVID-19. The wider study: There were acute and convalescent COVID-19 samples, and they came from the United States, Italy and Spain. PBMCs, B-cell-depleted T cells, or T cells were the source of the cDNA or gDNA that made up the material.

Original analysis: The authors estimated nucleated cell counts from reference gene primer amplification. The table came from immunoSEQ multiplex PCR; TCRdb's copy has only in-frame clones and leaves some out. V, J and clone size were drawn from that table, and D and trimming were deduced from the DNA. The table has about 82,000 clones, around 80% seen once. The trim removed 1 base at V and 1 base at J, leaving 3 bases unmatched. This CDR3 contains 15 residues. Germline CDR1 and CDR2: LGHNA and YSLEER. The origin of this receptor is a man aged 55-75 years with COVID-19, enrolled during active disease. This sequence joins TRBV4-3 and TRBJ1-1, with 7 bases that match TRBD1. The sample taken for sequencing was peripheral blood. This CDR3 is CASSQVAGGNTEAFF. The CDR3 region has the DNA TGCGCCAGCAGCCAAGTCGCAGGGGGGAACACTGAAGCTTTCTTT.